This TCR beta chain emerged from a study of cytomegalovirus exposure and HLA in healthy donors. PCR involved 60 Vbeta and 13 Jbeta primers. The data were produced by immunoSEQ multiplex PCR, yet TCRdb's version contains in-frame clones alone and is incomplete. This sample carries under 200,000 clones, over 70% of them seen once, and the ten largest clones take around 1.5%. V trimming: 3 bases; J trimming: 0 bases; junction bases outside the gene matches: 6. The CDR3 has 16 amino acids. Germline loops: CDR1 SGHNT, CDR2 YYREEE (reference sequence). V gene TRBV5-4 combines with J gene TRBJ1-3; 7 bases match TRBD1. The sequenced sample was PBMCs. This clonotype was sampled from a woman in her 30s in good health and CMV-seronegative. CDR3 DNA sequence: TGTGCCAGCAGCTCTGGGACAGCCACCTCTGGAAACACCATATATTTT. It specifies CASSSGTATSGNTIYF. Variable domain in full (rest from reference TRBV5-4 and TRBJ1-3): ETGVTQSPTHLIKTRGQQVTLRCSSQSGHNTVSWYQQALGQGPQFIFQYYREEENGRGNFPPRFSGLQFPNYSSELNVNALELDDSALYLCASSSGTATSGNTIYFGEGSWLTVV.